A single sample gave rise to the 13 T cell receptor beta chains below, sequenced in a study of cytomegalovirus exposure and HLA in healthy donors. The data were produced by immunoSEQ multiplex PCR, yet TCRdb's version contains in-frame clones alone and is incomplete. The sample yields 200,000 to 250,000 clones, roughly 83% seen once. Material: PBMCs. The receptor source for this set is a woman between 18 and 29 years old in good health and CMV-seronegative.

Only one count was recorded for this clone. This chain uses TRBV15 with TRBJ1-2; 7 positions match TRBD1. Germline CDR1 is LNHNV and CDR2 is YYDKDF (reference sequence). Trimming removed 2 bases from V and 5 bases from J; junction bases left unmatched: 11. The CDR3 has 16 residues. This chain's CDR3 is CATSRSRQGLLYGYTF. In DNA form, the CDR3 reads TGTGCCACCAGCAGATCTCGACAGGGCCTATTATATGGCTACACCTTC.

The chain carries TRBV5-4 and TRBJ1-1, with D possibly matching TRBD1 (5 bases). This CDR3 has 15 residues. V lost 3 bases and J 1 base, leaving 13 bases between the germline ends. The germline gives CDR1 SGHNT, CDR2 YYREEE (reference sequence). The CDR3 is CASSSADRANTEAFF. The CDR3 bases are TGTGCCAGCAGCTCCGCAGACAGAGCGAACACTGAAGCTTTCTTT.

The chain links TRBV11-3 to TRBJ2-2; TRBD1 matches at 9 bases. This CDR3 is 15 amino acids long. J lost 4 bases, V lost 5 bases, and 5 bases had no gene match. In germline, CDR1 is SGHNT, CDR2 YENEEA. The DNA of the CDR3 is TGTGCCAGCAGCCCTCGACAGGGGGGCACCGGGGAGCTGTTTTTT. Its translation is CASSPRQGGTGELFF.

J is TRBJ2-7 and V is TRBV4-1; 10 bases are shared with TRBD1. Trimming took 0 bases from V and 6 from J; bases not matched to a gene: 2. Germline assignment: CDR1 MGHRA and CDR2 YSYEKL. The CDR3 is 14 amino acids. The CDR3 DNA follows: TGCGCCAGCAGCCAAGATCGGACAGGGGGCGAGCAGTACTTC. Protein: CASSQDRTGGEQYF.

This clone was detected a few times. The V call is TRBV19, the J call TRBJ2-3, with D possibly TRBD2 on 6 matching bases. The V end lost 4 bases, the J end lost 3 bases, and 14 bases lay between the germline ends. The germline CDR1 and CDR2 sequences are LNHDA and SQIVND (reference sequence). CDR3 size: 15 residues. CDR3 amino acids: CASSTPSARTDTQYF. CDR3 in DNA: TGTGCCAGTAGTACCCCTAGCGCACGAACAGATACGCAGTATTTT. Variable domain in full (rest from reference TRBV19 and TRBJ2-3): DGGITQSPKYLFRKEGQNVTLSCEQNLNHDAMYWYRQDPGQGLRLIYYSQIVNDFQKGDIAEGYSVSREKKESFPLTVTSAQKNPTAFYLCASSTPSARTDTQYFGPGTRLTVL.

The chain couples TRBV11-2 to TRBJ1-2; 8 nucleotides align to TRBD1. J gave up 2 bases and V 1 base, and 6 bases lay outside the gene matches. This CDR3 contains 16 residues. CDR1 is SGHAT and CDR2 is FQNNGV in the germline V gene. The DNA for the CDR3 is TGTGCCAGCAGCTTAGTAGGGGCAGGGGGCAACTATGGCTACACCTTC. It codes for CASSLVGAGGNYGYTF.

The chain couples TRBV7-6 to TRBJ2-3; the match to TRBD1 covers 7 bases. Trimming cost V 0 bases and J 2 bases; bases outside gene matches: 17. This CDR3 region has 20 residues. Germline V gene sequence: CDR1 SGHVS, CDR2 FNYEAQ. CDR3 bases: TGTGCCAGCAGCTTAGCCGACAGGGAGTCACTCACCTTTTTCACAGATACGCAGTATTTT. It encodes CASSLADRESLTFFTDTQYF.

V usage is TRBV6-6 and J usage is TRBJ1-1; tentative D call: TRBD1 (6 bases). The length of the CDR3 is 14 residues. The V gene's germline CDR1 is MNHNY and CDR2 SVGAGI (reference sequence). V lost 7 bases to trimming and J lost 1 base, with 13 bases between them. In DNA, the CDR3 is TGTGCCAGCAAAACAGGGAAGCGGAACACTGAAGCTTTCTTT. It is translated as CASKTGKRNTEAFF.

The chain has TRBV27 and TRBJ2-1; tentative D call: TRBD2 (6 bases). V lost 4 bases to trimming and J lost 4 bases, with 17 bases between them. In germline, CDR1 is MNHEY, CDR2 SMNVEV (reference sequence). The CDR3 runs 16 residues. The CDR3 sequence: CASSYRGTDPYNEQFF. The DNA of the CDR3 is TGTGCCAGCAGTTACCGGGGGACTGACCCGTACAATGAGCAGTTCTTC.

This sequence joins TRBV5-1 and TRBJ2-7, with D possibly being TRBD1 (6 bases). Germline V gene lookup returns CDR1 SGHRS and CDR2 YFSETQ. Trimming removed 5 bases from V and 0 bases from J, with 15 bases in between. The CDR3 covers 15 residues. The CDR3 reads CASRKDGDISYEQYF. The CDR3 DNA is TGCGCCAGCAGGAAGGACGGGGACATCTCCTACGAGCAGTACTTC.

This chain connects TRBV18 to TRBJ1-2; no reliable D call. The CDR3 sequence is 14 residues long. Germline-derived CDR1 and CDR2 are KGHSH and LQKENI. Trimming took off 1 base at V and 8 bases at J, with 14 bases between the two ends. CDR3 in DNA: TGTGCCAGCTCACCACAGGGTGCCCGAGAAGGCTACACCTTC. The encoded protein is CASSPQGAREGYTF.

The V gene is TRBV5-1, the J gene TRBJ2-1; 8 nucleotides match TRBD2. After removal of 0 bases from V and 3 bases from J, the junction contained 2 bases not matched to a gene. This CDR3 has 15 amino acids. Looked up from germline, CDR1 is SGHRS and CDR2 is YFSETQ. The CDR3: CASSLALAGYNEQFF. In DNA, the CDR3 is TGCGCCAGCAGCTTGGCGCTAGCGGGCTACAATGAGCAGTTCTTC.

The chain's CDR3 is CASSLVDMNTEAFF. CDR3 nucleotides: TGTGCCAGCAGCTTGGTAGACATGAACACTGAAGCTTTCTTT. The genes are TRBV5-4 and TRBJ1-1; D remains ambiguous. Germline lookup yields CDR1 SGHNT and CDR2 YYREEE (reference sequence). Trimming left V 0 bases short and J 0 bases short, with 6 bases between. CDR3 length: 14 residues.